The rows below give T cell receptor beta chains drawn from one sample of a study of T-cell memory formation after mild COVID-19. MiXCR, run by TCRdb on the 5' RACE reads, gives a single entry per CDR3 protein. The repertoire includes about 190,000 distinct CDR3 sequences, around 17% of them detected once, and roughly 2.3% sits in the top ten. The sample was PBMCs or a T cell subset sorted from them (not recorded which). These receptors originate from an adult woman who had mild COVID-19 (a few samples of this study predate the infection). Cell type and time point are not known. Both conserved end residues are part of each CDR3. D genes are given only for firm matches. Size is stated for part of the rows, as once, few or many counts, or as a class when the clone is expanded.

d_call,v_call,clone_size,j_call,cdr3_aa,cdr3_nt
TRBD1,TRBV19,few,TRBJ1-1,CASRLTGITEAFF,TGTGCCAGTAGACTGACAGGGATAACTGAAGCTTTCTTT
NA,TRBV6-6,NA,TRBJ1-1,CASSPRGGLARSTEAFF,TGTGCCAGCAGTCCCAGAGGGGGGCTTGCGAGGAGCACTGAAGCTTTCTTT
TRBD1,TRBV7-2,few,TRBJ2-7,CASNQPGTGLYEQYF,TGTGCCAGCAACCAGCCCGGGACAGGGCTTTACGAGCAGTACTTC
TRBD1,TRBV20-1,few,TRBJ2-3,CSARAGGQGGSTDTQYF,TGCAGTGCTAGAGCAGGGGGCCAGGGTGGGAGCACAGATACGCAGTATTTT
NA,TRBV7-8,NA,TRBJ2-3,CASSWNTDTQYF,TGTGCCAGCAGTTGGAACACAGATACGCAGTATTTT
NA,TRBV7-2,many,TRBJ2-3,CASSLTWTTRTDTQYF,TGTGCCAGCAGCTTAACCTGGACTACCCGCACAGATACGCAGTATTTT
TRBD1,TRBV5-1,many,TRBJ1-1,CASSLTGGPEAFF,TGCGCCAGCAGCTTGACAGGGGGACCTGAAGCTTTCTTT
NA,TRBV4-1,few,TRBJ1-3,CASSQVPGPSSGNTIYF,TGCGCCAGCAGCCAAGTCCCCGGCCCAAGCTCTGGAAACACCATATATTTT
NA,TRBV9,few,TRBJ2-5,CASSVGAVQETQYF,TGTGCCAGCAGCGTAGGAGCGGTACAAGAGACCCAGTACTTC
NA,TRBV12-3/TRBV12-4,NA,TRBJ2-6,CASSPRTGRGSGANVLTF,TGTGCCAGCAGTCCCAGGACAGGGAGGGGCTCTGGGGCCAACGTCCTGACTTTC
TRBD2,TRBV18,few,TRBJ2-7,CASSPGLAVLYEQYF,TGTGCCAGCTCACCGGGACTAGCGGTGCTCTACGAGCAGTACTTC
NA,TRBV2,many,TRBJ1-1,CASSGVGYEAFF,TGTGCCAGCAGTGGAGTCGGTTATGAAGCTTTCTTT
NA,TRBV7-3,NA,TRBJ1-1,CASSSLHSGAGTEAFF,TGTGCCAGCAGCTCTTTACATTCCGGGGCGGGTACTGAAGCTTTCTTT
NA,TRBV20-1,NA,TRBJ1-5,CSARGAGHNQPQHF,TGCAGTGCCAGGGGCGCGGGACACAATCAGCCCCAGCATTTT
NA,TRBV5-1,many,TRBJ1-2,CASSFTGAENYGYTF,TGCGCCAGCAGCTTTACGGGGGCAGAGAACTATGGCTACACCTTC
NA,TRBV7-9,NA,TRBJ1-2,CASSSLGIQGPNYGYTF,TGTGCCAGCAGCTCCCTAGGCATCCAGGGACCTAACTATGGCTACACCTTC
NA,TRBV6-1,few,TRBJ2-3,CASRLDLQRDTQYF,TGTGCCAGTAGACTGGACTTACAAAGAGATACGCAGTATTTT
NA,TRBV12-3/TRBV12-4,NA,TRBJ1-1,CASRFGTPNTEAFF,TGTGCCAGCAGGTTCGGGACACCGAACACTGAAGCTTTCTTT
TRBD2,TRBV24-1,NA,TRBJ2-1,CATSEPGTRGRSYNEQFF,TGTGCCACCAGTGAACCCGGGACTAGAGGTCGGTCCTACAATGAGCAGTTCTTC
NA,TRBV20-1,few,TRBJ2-7,CSARKPGPVVYEQYF,TGCAGTGCTAGGAAGCCCGGCCCAGTTGTCTACGAGCAGTACTTC
NA,TRBV6-6,NA,TRBJ1-2,CASIHPTTNYGYTF,TGTGCCAGCATTCATCCAACGACTAACTATGGCTACACCTTC
TRBD2,TRBV7-3,many,TRBJ2-1,CASSQTMGGYNEQFF,TGTGCCAGCAGCCAGACGATGGGGGGGTACAATGAGCAGTTCTTC
NA,TRBV3-1,many,TRBJ2-5,CASSQRAETQYF,TGTGCCAGCAGCCAGAGAGCGGAGACCCAGTACTTC
NA,TRBV12-3/TRBV12-4,NA,TRBJ1-1,CATLRQENTEAFF,TGTGCCACCTTGAGACAGGAGAACACTGAAGCTTTCTTT
NA,TRBV25-1,few,TRBJ2-1,CASSGHINNEQFF,TGTGCCAGCAGTGGCCACATCAACAATGAGCAGTTCTTC
NA,TRBV4-2,NA,TRBJ1-5,CASSPTGGEGQPQHF,TGTGCCAGCAGCCCCACTGGGGGTGAAGGGCAGCCCCAGCATTTT
NA,TRBV20-1,few,TRBJ2-5,CSGGKAGTQYF,TGCAGTGGAGGGAAGGCGGGGACCCAGTACTTC
TRBD2,TRBV12-3/TRBV12-4,few,TRBJ2-1,CASSLAAVTSGGNNEQFF,TGTGCCAGCAGTTTAGCGGCGGTGACTAGCGGAGGTAACAATGAGCAGTTCTTC
NA,TRBV24-1,NA,TRBJ2-7,CATRDRTAYEQYF,TGTGCCACCAGGGACCGGACAGCCTACGAGCAGTACTTC
NA,TRBV9,few,TRBJ2-5,CASSEGTWGETQYF,TGTGCCAGCAGCGAGGGGACATGGGGAGAGACCCAGTACTTC
NA,TRBV5-1,NA,TRBJ1-2,CASSLVGGRGSYYGYTF,TGCGCCAGCAGCTTGGTAGGCGGCCGGGGTTCGTACTATGGCTACACCTTC
TRBD2,TRBV15,NA,TRBJ2-3,CATSRTSGGADTQYF,TGTGCCACCAGCAGGACTAGCGGGGGGGCAGATACGCAGTATTTT
NA,TRBV7-2,NA,TRBJ2-1,CASSPPSSMDTGNEQFF,TGTGCCAGCAGCCCCCCCTCGAGCATGGACACTGGCAATGAGCAGTTCTTC
NA,TRBV7-9,few,TRBJ2-7,CASSLNHLKYF,TGTGCCAGCAGCTTAAATCACCTCAAGTACTTC
TRBD1,TRBV20-1,NA,TRBJ2-7,CSAIGTGVPQYF,TGCAGTGCTATCGGGACAGGGGTTCCCCAGTACTTC
TRBD2,TRBV20-1,NA,TRBJ2-7,CSARGTSGSSYEQYF,TGCAGTGCTAGAGGGACTAGCGGAAGCTCCTACGAGCAGTACTTC
TRBD1,TRBV12-3/TRBV12-4,many,TRBJ2-7,CASTPGQGYEQYF,TGTGCCAGCACCCCGGGACAGGGCTACGAGCAGTACTTC
NA,TRBV20-1,NA,TRBJ1-1,CSARLSGLGTEAFF,TGCAGTGCTAGACTATCCGGGTTGGGCACTGAAGCTTTCTTT
NA,TRBV7-2,few,TRBJ1-2,CASSRDILMPNYGYTF,TGTGCCAGCAGCCGAGACATCCTTATGCCTAACTATGGCTACACCTTC
NA,TRBV21-1,NA,TRBJ1-6,CASSKGAGDSPLHF,TGTGCCAGCAGCAAAGGCGCGGGGGATTCACCCCTCCACTTT
NA,TRBV5-5,NA,TRBJ2-1,CASSQSTNEQFF,TGTGCCAGCAGCCAGTCAACCAATGAGCAGTTCTTC
NA,TRBV7-9,NA,TRBJ2-5,CASSFQSGIQETQYF,TGTGCCAGCAGCTTTCAATCAGGGATACAAGAGACCCAGTACTTC
TRBD2,TRBV5-4,NA,TRBJ2-1,CASSLDRSGGYNEQFF,TGTGCCAGCAGCTTGGACCGTAGCGGGGGCTACAATGAGCAGTTCTTC
NA,TRBV4-1,few,TRBJ1-4,CASSPTPGSNEKLFF,TGCGCCAGCAGCCCGACCCCGGGAAGCAATGAAAAACTGTTTTTT
TRBD2,TRBV5-1,few,TRBJ2-3,CASSYRGSGGASTDTQYF,TGCGCCAGCAGCTACCGAGGTAGCGGGGGGGCGAGCACAGATACGCAGTATTTT
TRBD2,TRBV20-1,NA,TRBJ2-1,CSLRESGRGSYNEQFF,TGCAGTCTCAGGGAGAGCGGGAGGGGCTCCTACAATGAGCAGTTCTTC
NA,TRBV6-1,NA,TRBJ2-1,CASKRNNEQFF,TGTGCCAGCAAAAGGAACAATGAGCAGTTCTTC
NA,TRBV20-1,NA,TRBJ2-7,CSAPDPTGSYEQYF,TGCAGTGCTCCTGACCCGACAGGATCCTACGAGCAGTACTTC